This T cell receptor (beta chain) is from a study of cytotoxic CD8 clonotypes in ibrutinib-treated CLL. Worth noting for this clone: The antigen is not known.

Clones were sequenced by immunoSEQ multiplex PCR, and TCRdb holds only the in-frame ones, with some missing. The sample has more than 110,000 clones; about 78% are singletons. Points from the study as a whole: Lymph node repertoires were not studied, and sampling times were unmatched. Public clonotypes occurred uncommonly; on treatment, they contracted or remained stable.

Germline CDR1 and CDR2: LGHNA and YSLEER. The CDR3 contains 16 residues. V lost 1 base and J lost 2, with 14 bases in between. The sequencing used PBMCs, collected after 24 months of ibrutinib treatment. The chain joins TRBV4-3 to TRBJ2-5; D possibly corresponds to TRBD2 (6 bases). This TCR was sampled from a human donor with chronic lymphocytic leukemia. The CDR3 loop is CASSQGNLRGQETQYF. In DNA form, the CDR3 reads TGCGCCAGCAGCCAAGGGAACCTCCGGGGGCAAGAGACCCAGTACTTC.